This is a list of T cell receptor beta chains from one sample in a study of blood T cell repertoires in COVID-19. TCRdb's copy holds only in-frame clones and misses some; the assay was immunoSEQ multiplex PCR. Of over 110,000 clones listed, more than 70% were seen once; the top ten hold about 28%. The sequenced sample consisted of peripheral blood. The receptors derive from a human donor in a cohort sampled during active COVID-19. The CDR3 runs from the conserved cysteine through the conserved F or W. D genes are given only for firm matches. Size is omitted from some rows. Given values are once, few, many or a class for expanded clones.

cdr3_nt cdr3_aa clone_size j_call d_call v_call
TGTGCCAGCAGCTCGCTTTATTCATGGCCCGAGCAGTACTTC CASSSLYSWPEQYF - TRBJ2-7 - TRBV7-9
TGTGCCTGGACTGCGGGACAGGGTTTCTACAATGAGCAGTTCTTC CAWTAGQGFYNEQFF - TRBJ2-1 TRBD1 TRBV30
TGTGCCAGCAGCGTAGGGCGGGGCTTCTCCTACAATGAGCAGTTCTTC CASSVGRGFSYNEQFF - TRBJ2-1 - TRBV9
TGTGCCAGTGGGACCCCCCGGGGAGGGAGCTACGAGCAGTACTTC CASGTPRGGSYEQYF - TRBJ2-7 TRBD2 TRBV19
TGTGCCAGCAGCCAGAAAAATCAGCCCCAGCATTTT CASSQKNQPQHF - TRBJ1-5 - TRBV7-9
TGCGCCAGCAGCCAAGAGGGCCGGGGGAAAAATGAAAAACTGTTTTTT CASSQEGRGKNEKLFF few TRBJ1-4 - TRBV4-1
TGCGCCAGCAGCCAAGATCAGGTCTTCTCTGGAAACACCATATATTTT CASSQDQVFSGNTIYF - TRBJ1-3 - TRBV4-3
TGTGCCAGTAGTTTCGGGACAGGGGGTGGTCAGCCCCAGCATTTT CASSFGTGGGQPQHF once TRBJ1-5 TRBD1 TRBV19
TGTGCCAGCAGCTTATCTCGACAGGGGCGACTATACGAGCAGTACTTC CASSLSRQGRLYEQYF - TRBJ2-7 TRBD1 TRBV7-2
TGTGCCAGCAGTCCCGGACTGCTCTCTGGAAACACCATATATTTT CASSPGLLSGNTIYF - TRBJ1-3 - TRBV27
TGTGCCACCAGCAGAGATTCGCTAGCATCGTTGAGCGGGGAGCTGTTTTTT CATSRDSLASLSGELFF - TRBJ2-2 - TRBV15
TGCGCCAGCAGCCAAGAAAACCTAGAGACTCTCTCCTACGAGCAGTACTTC CASSQENLETLSYEQYF - TRBJ2-7 - TRBV4-1
TGCGCCAGCAGGGAAACTAGCGGGGGGTTCTCCTACGAGCAGTACTTC CASRETSGGFSYEQYF - TRBJ2-7 TRBD2 TRBV5-1
TGTGCCAGCAGCTTGCCGACAGGCCTCACTGAAGCTTTCTTT CASSLPTGLTEAFF - TRBJ1-1 - TRBV5-4
TGTGCCAGCACTTGGGCTAGCGGGGAGACCCAGTACTTC CASTWASGETQYF - TRBJ2-5 TRBD2 TRBV7-2
TGCGCCAGACCGGGACAGGGGTTTGCGGGGGCCAACGTCCTGACTTTC CARPGQGFAGANVLTF once TRBJ2-6 TRBD1 TRBV5-1
TGTGCCAGCAGCTTGAGTACAGATACGCAGTATTTT CASSLSTDTQYF - TRBJ2-3 - TRBV7-2
TGTGCCAGCAGTGAGGTGGGGGGTCCCGGGACTAGCGGGACGCAGTATTTT CASSEVGGPGTSGTQYF - TRBJ2-3 TRBD2 TRBV6-1
TGTGCCAGCAGCTTATGGGGGGGGGCCTACGAGCAGTACTTC CASSLWGGAYEQYF - TRBJ2-7 TRBD2 TRBV7-8
TGTGCCAGTAGAACTAGCGGCACAGATACGCAGTATTTT CASRTSGTDTQYF - TRBJ2-3 TRBD2 TRBV19
TGCGCCAGCAGCCAAGATCAGGGGGCCCAAAACATTCAGTACTTC CASSQDQGAQNIQYF - TRBJ2-4 TRBD1 TRBV4-3
TGCAGCGTTGGGACTAGCGGCTACAATGAGCAGTTCTTC CSVGTSGYNEQFF once TRBJ2-1 TRBD2 TRBV29-1
TGCGCCAGCAGCTTGGCGGCAGGGGTTCGAACTGAAGCTTTCTTT CASSLAAGVRTEAFF - TRBJ1-1 - TRBV5-1
TGTGCCAGCAAACTACAGGGCGGAACCTACGAGCAGTACTTC CASKLQGGTYEQYF - TRBJ2-7 - TRBV5-5
TGTGCCAGCAGCTTAGTAGGGGGTAGTCACTACGAGCAGTACTTC CASSLVGGSHYEQYF - TRBJ2-7 - TRBV11-2
TGTGCCAGTAGTATAGAGCGGGGGCAAGAGACCCAGTACTTC CASSIERGQETQYF - TRBJ2-5 TRBD2 TRBV19
TGCGCCAGCAGCCGAGAGCGGACCGGGGAGCTGTTTTTT CASSRERTGELFF - TRBJ2-2 - TRBV5-1
TGTGCCAGTAGTATATCCCCGGCCTACGAGCAGTACTTC CASSISPAYEQYF - TRBJ2-7 - TRBV19
TGTGCCAGCAGTTTCGGGGGTACCTATAATTCACCCCTCCACTTT CASSFGGTYNSPLHF once TRBJ1-6 - TRBV6-2/TRBV6-3
TGTGCCAGCAGCTTAGAGTGGACGCGGGACATTCAGTACTTC CASSLEWTRDIQYF once TRBJ2-4 - TRBV7-2
TGTGCCAGCAGCTGGGGGACAGGGGCGTACAATGAGCAGTTCTTC CASSWGTGAYNEQFF - TRBJ2-1 TRBD1 TRBV7-8
TGTGCCAGCAGTCACAGTTACGAGCAGTACTTC CASSHSYEQYF - TRBJ2-7 - TRBV6-6
TGTGCCATCAGTGAAATCGTAGGGGAACGGACTGAAGCTTTCTTT CAISEIVGERTEAFF - TRBJ1-1 - TRBV10-3